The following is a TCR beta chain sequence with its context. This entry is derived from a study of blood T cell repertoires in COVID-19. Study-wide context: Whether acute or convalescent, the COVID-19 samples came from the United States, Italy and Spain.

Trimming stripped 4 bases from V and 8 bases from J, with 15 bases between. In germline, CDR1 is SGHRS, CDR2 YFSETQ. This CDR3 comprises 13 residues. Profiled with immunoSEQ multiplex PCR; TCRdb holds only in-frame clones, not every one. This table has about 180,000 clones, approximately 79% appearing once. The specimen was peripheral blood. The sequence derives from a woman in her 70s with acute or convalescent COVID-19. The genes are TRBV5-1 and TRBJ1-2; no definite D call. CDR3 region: CASSAGSPVGYTF. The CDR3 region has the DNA TGCGCCAGCAGCGCGGGGTCCCCAGTGGGCTACACCTTC. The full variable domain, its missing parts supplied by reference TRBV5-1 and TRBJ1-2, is KAGVTQTPRYLIKTRGQQVTLSCSPISGHRSVSWYQQTPGQGLQFLFEYFSETQRNKGNFPGRFSGRQFSNSRSEMNVSTLELGDSALYLCASSAGSPVGYTFGSGTRLTVV.